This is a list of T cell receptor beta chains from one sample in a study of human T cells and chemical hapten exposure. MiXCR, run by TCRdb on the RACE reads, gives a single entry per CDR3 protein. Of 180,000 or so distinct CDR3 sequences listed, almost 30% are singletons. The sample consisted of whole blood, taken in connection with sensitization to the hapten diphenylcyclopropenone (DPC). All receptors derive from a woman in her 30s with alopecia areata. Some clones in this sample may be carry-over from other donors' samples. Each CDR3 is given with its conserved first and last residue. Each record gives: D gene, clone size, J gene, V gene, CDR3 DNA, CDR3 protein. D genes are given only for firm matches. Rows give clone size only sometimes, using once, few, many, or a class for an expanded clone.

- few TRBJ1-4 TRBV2 TGTGCCAGCAGTGAACAGAGGGGGTATAATGAAAAACTGTTTTTT CASSEQRGYNEKLFF
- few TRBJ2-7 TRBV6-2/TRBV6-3 TGTGCCAGCAGTCGACAAACGGATGGCTACGAGCAGTACTTC CASSRQTDGYEQYF
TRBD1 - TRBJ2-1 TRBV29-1 TGCAGCGTTGGGGCACCGGGACAGGGGCAGTTCTTC CSVGAPGQGQFF
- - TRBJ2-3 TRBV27 TGTGCCAGCAGTTTGGGGATTAGCACAGATACGCAGTATTTT CASSLGISTDTQYF
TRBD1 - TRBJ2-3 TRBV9 TGTGCCAGCAGCGTAGGGGGGACAGGGGTGGCAGATACGCAGTATTTT CASSVGGTGVADTQYF
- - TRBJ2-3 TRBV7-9 TGTGCCAGCAGCGTAGGAAATTTCGCTGCGCAGTATTTT CASSVGNFAAQYF
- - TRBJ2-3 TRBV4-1 TGCGCCAGCAGCGAAGTGGGGGCTGGTTTAGATACGCAGTATTTT CASSEVGAGLDTQYF
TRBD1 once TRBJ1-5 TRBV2 TGTGCCAGCAGCGCCGGACAGGGTCATCAGCCCCAGCATTTT CASSAGQGHQPQHF
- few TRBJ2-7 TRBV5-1 TGCGCCAGCAGCGTAAGACAGAGAGCCTACGAGCAGTACTTC CASSVRQRAYEQYF
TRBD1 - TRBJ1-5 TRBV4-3 TGCGCCAGCAGCCGAGACAGGGTCGGCAATCAGCCCCAGCATTTT CASSRDRVGNQPQHF
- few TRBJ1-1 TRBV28 TGTGCCAGCAGTTTATGGGCAGGCAAGGCTGAAGCTTTCTTT CASSLWAGKAEAFF
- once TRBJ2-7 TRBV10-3 TGTGCCACCCGCACCGGGACACCCTACGAGCAGTACTTC CATRTGTPYEQYF
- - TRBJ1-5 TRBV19 TGTGCCAGTAGTATAGTCCTTTACCGGGGAAGCAATCAGCCCCAGCATTTT CASSIVLYRGSNQPQHF
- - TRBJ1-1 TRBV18 TGTGCCAGCTCACCACAAGTACACGACACAGGAGCTTTCTTT CASSPQVHDTGAFF
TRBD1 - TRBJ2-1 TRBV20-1 TGCAGTGCCATTCCCGGGACAGGCGAATACAATGAGCAGTTCTTC CSAIPGTGEYNEQFF
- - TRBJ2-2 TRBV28 TGTGCCAGCAGCTTCGGGCAGGGAGGAACCGGGGAGCTGTTTTTT CASSFGQGGTGELFF
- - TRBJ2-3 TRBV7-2 TGTGCCAGCAGCTTAGAGGGGGGGACCACAGATACGCAGTATTTT CASSLEGGTTDTQYF
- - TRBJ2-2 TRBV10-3 TGTGCCATCAGTGGGAACACCGGGGAGCTGTTTTTT CAISGNTGELFF
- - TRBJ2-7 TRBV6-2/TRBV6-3 TGTGCCAGCAGTGACTACCAGGAGCAGTACTTC CASSDYQEQYF
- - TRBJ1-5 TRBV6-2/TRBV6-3 TGTGCCAGCAGTGGCAGGGAGCGGCCCCAGCATTTT CASSGRERPQHF
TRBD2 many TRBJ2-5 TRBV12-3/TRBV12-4 TGTGCCAGCAGTCCTAGCGGGGGGGCCGGAGAGACCCAGTACTTC CASSPSGGAGETQYF
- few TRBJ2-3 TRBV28 TGTGCCAGCAGTTTATATTCCGCAGATACGCAGTATTTT CASSLYSADTQYF
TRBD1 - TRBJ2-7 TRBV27 TGTGCCAGCAGTTTGTCAGGGGGTGGATACGAGCAGTACTTC CASSLSGGGYEQYF
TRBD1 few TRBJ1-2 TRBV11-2 TGTGCCAGCAGCCCTAGTGGGACAGTCTATGGCTACACCTTC CASSPSGTVYGYTF
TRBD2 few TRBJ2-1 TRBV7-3 TGTGCCAGCAGCTCTTCGGGACTAACCTACAATGAGCAGTTCTTC CASSSSGLTYNEQFF
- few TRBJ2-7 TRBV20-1 TGCAGTGCTAGGGCGTCCAGCCTCTACGAGCAGTACTTC CSARASSLYEQYF
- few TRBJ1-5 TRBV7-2 TGTGCCAGCAGTTGGGACATCGGATGGTTGCAGCCCCAGCATTTT CASSWDIGWLQPQHF
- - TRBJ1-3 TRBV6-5 TGTGCCAGCAGCCTCCGGGACACCCCTGGAAACACCATATATTTT CASSLRDTPGNTIYF
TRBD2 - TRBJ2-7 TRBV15 TGTGCCACCAGCAGAGAGATCTTCGGCGGGAGTCTCCCCTACGAGCAGTACTTC CATSREIFGGSLPYEQYF
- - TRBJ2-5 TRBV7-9 TGTGCCAGCAGCCAGCGGCAGGAGACCCAGTACTTC CASSQRQETQYF
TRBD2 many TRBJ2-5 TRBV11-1 TGTGCCAGCAGCCCGGGGGGTGTTCAGACCCAGTACTTC CASSPGGVQTQYF
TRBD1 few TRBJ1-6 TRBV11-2 TGTGCCAGCAGCTTCGGACAGGGTGACCCCCACTTT CASSFGQGDPHF
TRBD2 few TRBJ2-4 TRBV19 TGTGCCAGTAGCCCCCGGGGACTAGCGGGAGACATTCAGTACTTC CASSPRGLAGDIQYF
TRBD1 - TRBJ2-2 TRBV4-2 TGTGCCAGCAGCCAAGGCGCGGGGACAGGGGACACCGGGGAGCTGTTTTTT CASSQGAGTGDTGELFF
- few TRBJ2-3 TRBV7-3 TGTGCCAGCAAGGGGATTGGAGATACGCAGTATTTT CASKGIGDTQYF
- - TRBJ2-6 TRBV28 TGTGCCAGCAGTCCGGTTGCTGGGGCCAACGTCCTGACTTTC CASSPVAGANVLTF
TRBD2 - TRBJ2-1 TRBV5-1 TGCGCCAGCAGAAGCGGGACTAGCAACAATGAGCAGTTCTTC CASRSGTSNNEQFF
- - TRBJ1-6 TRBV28 TGTGCCAGCAGTTCCCAAGTAGGGGGGAGCAATTCACCCCTCCACTTT CASSSQVGGSNSPLHF
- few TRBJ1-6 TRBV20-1 TGCAGTGCTAGATCGAGGTTGGATTCACCCCTCCACTTT CSARSRLDSPLHF
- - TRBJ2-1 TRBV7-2 TGTGCCAGCAGCTTAGGGTCCGGGCGAGAGCAGTTCTTC CASSLGSGREQFF
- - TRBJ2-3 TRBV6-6 TGTGCCAGCAGTTACTCGAGAACGCGGGGGCTGGATACGCAGTATTTT CASSYSRTRGLDTQYF
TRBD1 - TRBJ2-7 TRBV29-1 TGCAGCGCCACCGACAGGGCCTACGAGCAGTACTTC CSATDRAYEQYF